This T cell receptor (beta chain) was observed in a study of T cells in Graves' hyperthyroidism and ophthalmopathy. Looking at the study overall: Peripheral blood was secured at the point of initial diagnosis, before any treatment. Findings and limits, study-wide: With a median lead of roughly 6.8 months before onset, the model predicted ophthalmopathy.

The CDR3 spans 16 residues. Per the germline V gene, CDR1 is SGHRS and CDR2 is YFSETQ. Trimming took off 0 bases at V and 0 bases at J, with 10 bases between the two ends. Note on this clonotype: Its antigen is unidentified.

The source material, RNA transcripts, was used to amplify TCR beta CDR3 regions. RT-PCR in the first round (using the HTBI primer set) targeted the TCR CDR3. TCRdb used MiXCR to reprocess the multiplex PCR reads, holding one entry per CDR3 protein. The top ten hold under 30% of the sample, which has 300,000 to 500,000 distinct CDR3 sequences, over 12% seen once. The sequenced sample was blood. The receptor's source is a man aged 50 to 60 with Graves' ophthalmopathy. The chain links TRBV5-1 to TRBJ2-4, with unresolved D. CDR3 in DNA: TGCGCCAGCAGCTTGGGCATCCGGGTAGCCAAAAACATTCAGTACTTC. Translating it yields CASSLGIRVAKNIQYF.